This record concerns one TCR beta chain sequence. Its antigen remains unidentified. The sample belongs to a study of T cell responses to AZD1222 COVID-19 vaccine. Broader study findings: Among AZD1222 vaccinees, only five to seven were seropositive at baseline. White British ancestry dominated among donors, who included more females, and clonal diversity was possibly underestimated. Spike-specific TCR breadth and depth both grew after two AZD1222 doses.

The method was immunoSEQ multiplex PCR; TCRdb's version includes in-frame clones alone and lacks a portion of them. Of more than 150,000 clones listed, about 93% are singletons. Second-dose schedules of about 4 or about 12 weeks were combined. With 1 base removed from V and 4 bases from J, the gap between germline ends came to 10 bases. The V gene's germline CDR1 is SNHLY and CDR2 FYNNEI. The CDR3 runs to 14 residues. This TCR was sampled from an adult who received the AZD1222 COVID-19 vaccine. This chain uses TRBV2 with TRBJ1-1; D not certain. The source was peripheral blood, collected 28 days after the second AZD1222 dose. The CDR3 reads CASSEGVFGTEAFF. The CDR3 nucleotides read TGTGCCAGCAGTGAAGGGGTTTTCGGCACTGAAGCTTTCTTT.